The 17 T cell receptor beta chains presented below share a single source sample, sequenced in a study of long-term antiretroviral therapy in people with HIV. The run of the v3.0 immunoSEQ assay was at survey level. Some clones are missing from TCRdb's copy, which holds only in-frame ones; the method was immunoSEQ multiplex PCR. The table includes approximately 30,000 clones, 82% detected once. The source was unsorted PBMCs, collected 0.8 years before starting antiretroviral therapy. The receptor set was obtained from a man younger than 30 with HIV.

This clone was observed a single time. The J gene is TRBJ2-7, the V gene TRBV5-1, with TRBD1 matching over 10 bases. CDR3 length: 15 amino acids. Germline CDR1 and CDR2: SGHRS and YFSETQ. V trimming: 4 bases; J trimming: 3 bases; junction bases outside the gene matches: 7. CDR3 in amino acids: CASSMTRDRGYEQYF. CDR3 sequence (DNA): TGCGCCAGCAGCATGACCCGGGACAGGGGCTACGAGCAGTACTTC.

By sample fraction, this clone is medium-sized. V and J are TRBV4-3 and TRBJ1-2; D might be TRBD1 (5 bases). Germline values: CDR1 LGHNA, CDR2 YSLEER. CDR3 length: 16 amino acids. The germline V and J ends were trimmed by 0 bases and 5 bases, with 16 bases remaining between them. In nucleotides, the CDR3 is TGCGCCAGCAGCCAAGAACCCCTCCGGGGCGGTTATGGCTACACCTTC. It codes for CASSQEPLRGGYGYTF.

The chain recombines TRBV19 with TRBJ1-1; no reliable D call. Germline loops: CDR1 LNHDA, CDR2 SQIVND (reference sequence). V lost 1 base and J lost 5, with 8 bases in between. The CDR3 consists of 13 residues. CDR3 region: CASSIGGGTEAFF. For the CDR3, the DNA is TGTGCCAGTAGTATAGGGGGAGGGACTGAAGCTTTCTTT.

The J gene is TRBJ2-3, the V gene TRBV6-4; TRBD2 aligns across 13 bases. Germline V gives CDR1 MRHNA, CDR2 SNTAGT. V shed 6 bases and J 6 bases; nucleotides not matched to a gene: 6. CDR3 length: 15 amino acids. In nucleotides, the CDR3 is TGTGCCAGCAGCTTACTAGCGGGAGGGGCGGATACGCAGTATTTT. Protein sequence: CASSLLAGGADTQYF.

The table lists this clone with a few counts. V is TRBV29-1 and J is TRBJ2-7, with a possible D match to TRBD2 (5 bases). Germline V gene data show CDR1 as SQVTM and CDR2 as ANQGSEA. V lost 5 bases and J lost 2, with 10 bases in between. The CDR3 consists of 12 residues. The CDR3 is CSVSSGPYEQYF. CDR3 coding DNA: TGCAGCGTTTCAAGCGGACCCTACGAGCAGTACTTC.

The chain joins TRBV9 to TRBJ1-1; no reliable D call. V lost 0 bases, J lost 12 bases, and 15 bases lay in between. Germline V gene sequence: CDR1 SGDLS, CDR2 YYNGEE. This CDR3 is 13 amino acids long. The CDR3, as DNA: TGTGCCAGCAGCGTAGTGGCACGGGTCGACACTTTCTTT. Translating gives CASSVVARVDTFF.

This sequence joins TRBV7-9 and TRBJ1-2, with D possibly being TRBD1 (5 bases). From germline, CDR1 is SEHNR and CDR2 FQNEAQ (reference sequence). V was pared by 3 bases and J by 5 bases, with 10 bases between. This CDR3 is built from 13 residues. The CDR3 coding sequence is TGTGCCAGCAGCTTCGTGACAGATTATGGCTACACCTTC. Residues: CASSFVTDYGYTF.

This chain links TRBV27 with TRBJ2-3; no clear D. The CDR3 consists of 14 residues. The germline CDR1 and CDR2 sequences are MNHEY and SMNVEV (reference sequence). V lost 3 bases to trimming and J lost 2 bases, with 9 bases between them. CDR3 DNA: TGTGCCAGCAGTTTCGGTGCACCCACAGATACGCAGTATTTT. Protein sequence: CASSFGAPTDTQYF.

The gene calls are TRBV10-3 and TRBJ2-6; D is unresolved. Germline-derived CDR1 and CDR2 are ENHRY and SYGVKD. The CDR3 is made up of 15 amino acids. The V end was cut by 3 bases, the J end by 0 bases, with 6 bases between. The chain's CDR3 is CAISDTGSGANVLTF. The DNA of the CDR3 is TGTGCCATCAGTGACACCGGCTCTGGGGCCAACGTCCTGACTTTC.

This chain uses TRBV6-6 with TRBJ2-3; maybe TRBD2 (7 bases). Germline V CDR1 and CDR2: MNHNY, SVGAGI (reference sequence). V lost 0 bases, J lost 4 bases, and 14 bases lay in between. The CDR3 loop spans 16 amino acids. In DNA form, the CDR3 reads TGTGCCAGCAGTTACTCTCATTCGGGGGGCGCAGATACGCAGTATTTT. It is translated as CASSYSHSGGADTQYF.

CDR3 sequence: CASSLYYSYEQYF. In nucleotides, the CDR3 is TGTGCCAGCAGCTTATACTACTCCTACGAGCAGTACTTC. This sequence joins TRBV7-3 and TRBJ2-7; D call uncertain. CDR1 is SGHTA and CDR2 is FQGTGA in the germline V gene. The CDR3 has 13 residues. Trimming left V 2 bases short and J 0 bases short, with 5 bases between.

This chain uses TRBV5-6 with TRBJ2-7; D ambiguous. The CDR3 sequence is 13 residues long. V was trimmed by 0 bases and J by 4 bases, leaving 8 bases between them. Germline CDR1 is SGHDT and CDR2 is YYEEEE. The CDR3: CASSLATLYEQYF. In DNA, the CDR3 is TGTGCCAGCAGCTTGGCCACTCTTTACGAGCAGTACTTC. Full variable domain (remainder filled in from reference TRBV5-6 and TRBJ2-7): DAGVTQSPTHLIKTRGQQVTLRCSPKSGHDTVSWYQQALGQGPQFIFQYYEEEERQRGNFPDRFSGHQFPNYSSELNVNALLLGDSALYLCASSLATLYEQYFGPGTRLTVT.

This chain connects TRBV4-2 to TRBJ2-1, with TRBD2 identical over 10 bases. After removal of 4 bases from V and 0 bases from J, the junction contained 0 bases not matched to a gene. Germline values: CDR1 LGHNA, CDR2 YNFKEQ. The CDR3 is 15 residues long. The CDR3 DNA follows: TGTGCCAGCAGCCTAGCGGGGGGCTCCTACAATGAGCAGTTCTTC. It codes for CASSLAGGSYNEQFF.

The chain uses TRBV4-1 and TRBJ2-7; 9 nucleotides line up with TRBD2. This CDR3 region has 15 residues. Germline CDR1 and CDR2: MGHRA and YSYEKL. Trimming cost V 0 bases and J 2 bases; bases outside gene matches: 2. CDR3 region: CASSQDIAGAYEQYF. The CDR3 DNA is TGCGCCAGCAGCCAAGATATAGCGGGGGCCTACGAGCAGTACTTC.

The chain recombines TRBV5-1 with TRBJ2-7; D not resolved. Looked up from germline, CDR1 is SGHRS and CDR2 is YFSETQ. This CDR3 is 13 amino acids long. V shed 0 bases and J shed 5 bases, with 9 bases lying between them. CDR3 sequence (DNA): TGCGCCAGCAGCTTGGATGTGCCGAACGAGCAGTACTTC. It is translated as CASSLDVPNEQYF.

This sequence joins TRBV7-8 and TRBJ2-1; unclear D gene. The CDR3 loop spans 15 amino acids. The germline V and J ends were trimmed by 1 base and 0 bases, with 7 bases remaining between them. CDR1 and CDR2 from the germline V gene are SGHVS and FQNEAQ. CDR3 in DNA: TGTGCCAGCAGCTTAGTTGAGAGCTCCTACAATGAGCAGTTCTTC. Protein product: CASSLVESSYNEQFF.

This chain links TRBV7-6 with TRBJ2-3; D ambiguous. Germline values: CDR1 SGHVS, CDR2 FNYEAQ. Deletions cut 2 bases from V and 0 bases from J, with 0 bases between. The CDR3 extends over 12 amino acids. CDR3 loop: CASSLSTDTQYF. The CDR3 nucleotides read TGTGCCAGCAGCTTAAGCACAGATACGCAGTATTTT.